Here is one TCR beta chain with its context. TCRdb's copy holds only in-frame clones and misses some; the assay was immunoSEQ multiplex PCR. The repertoire has around 180,000 clones, around 92% of them found once; the top ten carry 2%. These data belong to a study of control samples from healthy donors and cancer patients. The V gene lost 3 bases and the J gene lost 3 bases, with 2 bases spanning the gap. This CDR3 has 10 amino acids. The germline V gene encodes CDR1 DFQATT and CDR2 SNEGSKA (reference sequence). The source material was blood. This sequence was found in a woman in her thirties or forties in good health. V is TRBV20-1 and J is TRBJ1-1; D remains unclear. The CDR3 here is CSASDTEAFF. The CDR3, as DNA: TGCAGTGCTAGCGACACTGAAGCTTTCTTT.